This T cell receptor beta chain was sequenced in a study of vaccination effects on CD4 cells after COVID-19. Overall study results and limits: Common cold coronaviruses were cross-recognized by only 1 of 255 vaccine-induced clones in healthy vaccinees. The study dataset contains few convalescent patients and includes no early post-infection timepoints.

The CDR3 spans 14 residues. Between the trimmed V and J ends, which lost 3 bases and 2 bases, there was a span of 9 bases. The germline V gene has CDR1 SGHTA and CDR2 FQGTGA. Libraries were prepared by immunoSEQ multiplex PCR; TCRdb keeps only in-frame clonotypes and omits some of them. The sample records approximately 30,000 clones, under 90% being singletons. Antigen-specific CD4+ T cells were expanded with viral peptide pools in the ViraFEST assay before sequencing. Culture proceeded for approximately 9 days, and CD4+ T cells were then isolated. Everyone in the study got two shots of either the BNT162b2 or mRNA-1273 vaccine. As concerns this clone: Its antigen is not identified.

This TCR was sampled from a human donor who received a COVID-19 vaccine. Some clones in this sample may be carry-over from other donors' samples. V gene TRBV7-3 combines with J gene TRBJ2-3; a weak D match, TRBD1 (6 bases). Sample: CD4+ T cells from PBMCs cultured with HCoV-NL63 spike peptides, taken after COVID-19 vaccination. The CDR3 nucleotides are TGTGCCAGCAGCTTCGGGGACACCACAGATACGCAGTATTTT. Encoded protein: CASSFGDTTDTQYF.